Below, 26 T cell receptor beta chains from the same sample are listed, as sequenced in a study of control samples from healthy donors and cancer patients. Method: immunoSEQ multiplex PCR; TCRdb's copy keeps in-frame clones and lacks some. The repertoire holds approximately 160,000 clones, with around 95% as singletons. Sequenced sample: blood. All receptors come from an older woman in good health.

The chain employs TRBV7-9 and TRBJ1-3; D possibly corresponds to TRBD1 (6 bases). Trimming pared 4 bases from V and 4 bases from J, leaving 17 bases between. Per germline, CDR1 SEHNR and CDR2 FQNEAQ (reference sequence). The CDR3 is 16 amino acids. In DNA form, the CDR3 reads TGTGCCAGCAGCTCCACCGGGCACAGGGCCGGAAACACCATATATTTT. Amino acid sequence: CASSSTGHRAGNTIYF.

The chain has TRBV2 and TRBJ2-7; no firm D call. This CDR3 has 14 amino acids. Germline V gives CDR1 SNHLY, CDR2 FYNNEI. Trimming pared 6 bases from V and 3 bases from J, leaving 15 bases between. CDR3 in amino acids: CASRPGYPFYEQYF. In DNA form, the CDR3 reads TGTGCCAGCAGGCCTGGCTATCCCTTCTACGAGCAGTACTTC.

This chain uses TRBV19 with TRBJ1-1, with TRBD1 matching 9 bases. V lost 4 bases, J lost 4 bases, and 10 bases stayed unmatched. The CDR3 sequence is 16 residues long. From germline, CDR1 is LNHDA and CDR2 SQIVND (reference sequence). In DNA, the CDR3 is TGTGCCAGTAGTACCCTACAGGGGGCTGCGAGCACTGAAGCTTTCTTT. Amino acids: CASSTLQGAASTEAFF.

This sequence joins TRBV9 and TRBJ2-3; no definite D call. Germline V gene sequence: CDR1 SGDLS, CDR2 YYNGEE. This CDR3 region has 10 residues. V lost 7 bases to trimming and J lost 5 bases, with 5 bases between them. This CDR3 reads CASGGDTQYF. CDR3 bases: TGTGCCAGCGGTGGAGATACGCAGTATTTT. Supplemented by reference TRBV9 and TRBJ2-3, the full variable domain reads DSGVTQTPKHLITATGQRVTLRCSPRSGDLSVYWYQQSLDQGLQFLIQYYNGEERAKGNILERFSAQQFPDLHSELNLSSLELGDSALYFCASGGDTQYFGPGTRLTVL.

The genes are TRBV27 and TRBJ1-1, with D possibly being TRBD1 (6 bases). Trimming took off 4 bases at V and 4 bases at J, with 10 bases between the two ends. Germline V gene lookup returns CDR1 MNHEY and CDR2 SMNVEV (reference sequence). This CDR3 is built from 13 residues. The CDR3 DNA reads TGTGCCAGCAGTTCAACAGGGAGCACTGAAGCTTTCTTT. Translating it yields CASSSTGSTEAFF.

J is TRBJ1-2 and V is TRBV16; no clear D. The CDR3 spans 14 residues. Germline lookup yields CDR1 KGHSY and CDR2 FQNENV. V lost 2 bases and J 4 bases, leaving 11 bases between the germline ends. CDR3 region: CASSQQTGSYGYTF. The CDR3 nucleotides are TGTGCCAGCAGCCAACAGACGGGAAGCTATGGCTACACCTTC.

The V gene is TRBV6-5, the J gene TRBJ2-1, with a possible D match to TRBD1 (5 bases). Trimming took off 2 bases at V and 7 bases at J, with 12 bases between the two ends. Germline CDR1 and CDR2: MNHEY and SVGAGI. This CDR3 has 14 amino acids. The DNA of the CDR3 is TGTGCCAGCAGTTACGTAGGGGTAGGGAATGAGCAGTTCTTC. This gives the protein CASSYVGVGNEQFF.

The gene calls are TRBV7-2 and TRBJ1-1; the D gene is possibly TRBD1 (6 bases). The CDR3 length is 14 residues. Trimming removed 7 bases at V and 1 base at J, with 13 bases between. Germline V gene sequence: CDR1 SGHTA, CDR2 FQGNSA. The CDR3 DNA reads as TGTGCCAGCATCCAAAGAGGGGGGAACACTGAAGCTTTCTTT. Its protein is CASIQRGGNTEAFF.

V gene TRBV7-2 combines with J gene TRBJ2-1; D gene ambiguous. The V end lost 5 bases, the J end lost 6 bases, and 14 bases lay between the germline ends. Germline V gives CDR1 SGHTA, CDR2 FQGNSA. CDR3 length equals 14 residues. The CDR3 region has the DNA TGTGCCAGCAGCCCTATGGGTGGAAGCAATGAGCAGTTCTTC. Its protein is CASSPMGGSNEQFF.

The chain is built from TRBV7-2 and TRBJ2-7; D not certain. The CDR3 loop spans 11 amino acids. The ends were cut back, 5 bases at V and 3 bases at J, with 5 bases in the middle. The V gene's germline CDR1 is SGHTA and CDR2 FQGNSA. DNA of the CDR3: TGTGCCAGCAGCGATCGCTACGAGCAGTACTTC. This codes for CASSDRYEQYF.

Here the CDR3 reads CASSLGTGGTEQYF. The CDR3 nucleotides are TGCGCCAGCAGCTTAGGGACAGGGGGGACCGAGCAGTACTTC. The chain carries TRBV5-1 and TRBJ2-7, with 11 bases matching TRBD1. Germline lookup yields CDR1 SGHRS and CDR2 YFSETQ. The CDR3 runs to 14 residues. J lost 6 bases, V lost 2 bases, and 4 bases had no gene match.

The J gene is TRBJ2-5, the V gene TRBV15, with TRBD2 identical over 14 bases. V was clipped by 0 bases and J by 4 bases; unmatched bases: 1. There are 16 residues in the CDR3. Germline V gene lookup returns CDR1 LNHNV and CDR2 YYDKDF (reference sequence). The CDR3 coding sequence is TGTGCCACCAGCAGAGAGGGGACTAGCGGGAGAGAGACCCAGTACTTC. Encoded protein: CATSREGTSGRETQYF.

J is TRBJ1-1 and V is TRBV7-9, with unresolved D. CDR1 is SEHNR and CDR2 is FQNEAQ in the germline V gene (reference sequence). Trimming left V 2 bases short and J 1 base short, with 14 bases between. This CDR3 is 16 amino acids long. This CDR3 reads CASSLSAARPNTEAFF. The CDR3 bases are TGTGCCAGCAGCTTATCTGCGGCCAGACCGAACACTGAAGCTTTCTTT.

This CDR3 reads CASSPGGYSGNTIYF. In nucleotides, the CDR3 is TGTGCCAGCAGCCCAGGAGGCTACTCTGGAAACACCATATATTTT. The V gene is TRBV11-2, the J gene TRBJ1-3; D not certain. V was clipped by 5 bases and J by 0 bases, with 11 bases between them. Germline CDR1 SGHAT, CDR2 FQNNGV. This CDR3 has 15 amino acids.

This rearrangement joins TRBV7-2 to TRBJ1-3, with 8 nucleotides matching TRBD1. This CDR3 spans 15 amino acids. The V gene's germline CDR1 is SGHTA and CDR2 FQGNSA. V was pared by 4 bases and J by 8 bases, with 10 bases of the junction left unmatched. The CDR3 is CASSYDRGYTDTIYF. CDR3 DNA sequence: TGTGCCAGCAGCTATGACAGGGGCTATACAGACACCATATATTTT.

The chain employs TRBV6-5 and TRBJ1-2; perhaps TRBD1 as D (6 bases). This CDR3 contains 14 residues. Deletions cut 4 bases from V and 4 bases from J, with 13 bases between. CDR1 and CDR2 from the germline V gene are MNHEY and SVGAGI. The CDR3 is CASSSLIQGYGYTF. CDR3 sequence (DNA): TGTGCCAGCAGTTCCCTAATACAGGGCTATGGCTACACCTTC.

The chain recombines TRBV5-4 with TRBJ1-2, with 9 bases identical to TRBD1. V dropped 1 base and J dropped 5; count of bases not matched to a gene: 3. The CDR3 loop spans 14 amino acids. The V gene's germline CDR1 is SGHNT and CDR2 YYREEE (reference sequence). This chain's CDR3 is CASSLPTGGYGYTF. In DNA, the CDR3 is TGTGCCAGCAGCTTGCCGACAGGGGGTTATGGCTACACCTTC.

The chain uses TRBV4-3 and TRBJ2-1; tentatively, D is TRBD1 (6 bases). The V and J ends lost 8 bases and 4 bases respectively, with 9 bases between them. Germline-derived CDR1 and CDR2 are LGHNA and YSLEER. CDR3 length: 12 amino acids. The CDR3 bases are TGCGCCAGCGGTGACAGGTACAATGAGCAGTTCTTC. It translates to CASGDRYNEQFF.

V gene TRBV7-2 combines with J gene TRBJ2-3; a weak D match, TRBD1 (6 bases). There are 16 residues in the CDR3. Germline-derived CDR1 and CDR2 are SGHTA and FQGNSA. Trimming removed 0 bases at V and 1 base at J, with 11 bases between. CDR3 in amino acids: CASSLAATGGTDTQYF. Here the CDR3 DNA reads TGTGCCAGCAGCTTAGCTGCGACAGGCGGCACAGATACGCAGTATTTT.

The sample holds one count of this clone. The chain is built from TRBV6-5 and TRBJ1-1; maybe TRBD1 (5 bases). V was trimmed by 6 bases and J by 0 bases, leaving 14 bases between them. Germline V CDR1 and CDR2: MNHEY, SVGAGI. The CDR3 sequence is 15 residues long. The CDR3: CASSLRQGLNTEAFF. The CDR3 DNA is TGTGCCAGCAGCTTGCGGCAGGGACTGAACACTGAAGCTTTCTTT.

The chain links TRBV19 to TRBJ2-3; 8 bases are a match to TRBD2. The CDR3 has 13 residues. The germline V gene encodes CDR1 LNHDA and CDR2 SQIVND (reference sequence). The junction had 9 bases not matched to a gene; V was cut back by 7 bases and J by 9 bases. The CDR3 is CASITSGGTTQYF. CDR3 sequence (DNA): TGTGCCAGTATCACTAGCGGTGGGACAACGCAGTATTTT.

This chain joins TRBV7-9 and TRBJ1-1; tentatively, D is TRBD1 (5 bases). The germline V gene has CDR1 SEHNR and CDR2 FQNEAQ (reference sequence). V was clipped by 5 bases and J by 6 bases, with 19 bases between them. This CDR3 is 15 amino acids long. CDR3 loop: CASSPEGVRGAEAFF. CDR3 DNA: TGTGCCAGCAGCCCCGAAGGGGTCCGGGGCGCTGAAGCTTTCTTT.

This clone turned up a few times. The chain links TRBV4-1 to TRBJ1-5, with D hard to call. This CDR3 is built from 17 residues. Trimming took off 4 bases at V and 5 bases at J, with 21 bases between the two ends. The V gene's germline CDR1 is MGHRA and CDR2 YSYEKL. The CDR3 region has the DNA TGCGCCAGCAGCCCTGTTTTACTCCGTGGATTAGATCAGCCCCAGCATTTT. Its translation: CASSPVLLRGLDQPQHF.

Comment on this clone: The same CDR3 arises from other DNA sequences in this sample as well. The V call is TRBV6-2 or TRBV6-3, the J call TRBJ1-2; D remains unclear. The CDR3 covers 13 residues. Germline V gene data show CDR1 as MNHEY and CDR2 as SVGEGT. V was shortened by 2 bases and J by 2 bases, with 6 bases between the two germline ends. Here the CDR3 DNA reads TGTGCCAGCAGTTACGCGGGGAACTATGGCTACACCTTC. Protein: CASSYAGNYGYTF.

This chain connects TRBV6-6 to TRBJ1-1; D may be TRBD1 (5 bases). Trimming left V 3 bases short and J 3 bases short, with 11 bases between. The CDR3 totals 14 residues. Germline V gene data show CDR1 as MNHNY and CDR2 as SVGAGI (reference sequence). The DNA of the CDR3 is TGTGCCAGCAGTTATAAGGGGAGGTACACTGAAGCTTTCTTT. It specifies CASSYKGRYTEAFF.

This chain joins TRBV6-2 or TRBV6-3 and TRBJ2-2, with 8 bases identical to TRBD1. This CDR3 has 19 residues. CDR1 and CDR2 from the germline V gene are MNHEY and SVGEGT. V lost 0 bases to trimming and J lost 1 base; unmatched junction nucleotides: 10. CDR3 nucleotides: TGTGCCAGCAGTTACTCCACAGGGGGGTACGCGTGGAACACCGGGGAGCTGTTTTTT. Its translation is CASSYSTGGYAWNTGELFF.